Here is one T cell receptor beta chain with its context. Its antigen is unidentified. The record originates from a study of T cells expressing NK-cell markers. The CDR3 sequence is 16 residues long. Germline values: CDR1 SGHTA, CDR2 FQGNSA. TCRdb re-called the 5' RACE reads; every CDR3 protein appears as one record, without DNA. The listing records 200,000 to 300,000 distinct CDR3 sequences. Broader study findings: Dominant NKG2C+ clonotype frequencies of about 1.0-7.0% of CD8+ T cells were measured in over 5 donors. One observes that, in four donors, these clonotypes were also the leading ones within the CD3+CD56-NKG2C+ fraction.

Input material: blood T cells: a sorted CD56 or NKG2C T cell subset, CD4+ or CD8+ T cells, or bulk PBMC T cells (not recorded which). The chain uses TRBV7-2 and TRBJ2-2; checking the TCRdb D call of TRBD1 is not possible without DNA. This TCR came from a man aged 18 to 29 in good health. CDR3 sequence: CASTLVVRGRAGELFF.